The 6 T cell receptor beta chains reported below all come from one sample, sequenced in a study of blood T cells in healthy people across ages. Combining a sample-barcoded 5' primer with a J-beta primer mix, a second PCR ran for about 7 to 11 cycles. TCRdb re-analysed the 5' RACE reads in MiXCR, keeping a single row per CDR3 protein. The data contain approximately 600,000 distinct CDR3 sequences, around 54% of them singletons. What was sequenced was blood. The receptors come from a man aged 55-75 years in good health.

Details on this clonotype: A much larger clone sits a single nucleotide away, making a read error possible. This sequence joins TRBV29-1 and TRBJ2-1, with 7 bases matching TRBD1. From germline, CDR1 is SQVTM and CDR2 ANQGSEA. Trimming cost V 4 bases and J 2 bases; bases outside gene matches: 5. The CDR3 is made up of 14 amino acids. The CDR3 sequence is CSVGSDRAYNEQFF. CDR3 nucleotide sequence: TGCAGCGTTGGGAGTGACAGGGCCTACAATGAGCAGTTCTTC.

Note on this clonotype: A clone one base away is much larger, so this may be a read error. CDR3 DNA: TGTGCCAGCAGTGCCGGGACAGGGGGATCGGACTATGGCTGCACCTTC. Translated, it gives CASSAGTGGSDYGCTF. V and J are TRBV9 and TRBJ1-2; 11 bases are shared with TRBD1. The germline V gene has CDR1 SGDLS and CDR2 YYNGEE. This CDR3 is built from 16 residues.

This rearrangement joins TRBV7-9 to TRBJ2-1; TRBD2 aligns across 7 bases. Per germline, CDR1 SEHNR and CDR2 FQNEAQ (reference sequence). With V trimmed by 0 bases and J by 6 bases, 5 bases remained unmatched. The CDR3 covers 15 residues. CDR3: CASSLAPSGSNEQFF. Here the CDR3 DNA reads TGTGCCAGCAGCTTAGCGCCTAGCGGCAGCAATGAGCAGTTCTTC.

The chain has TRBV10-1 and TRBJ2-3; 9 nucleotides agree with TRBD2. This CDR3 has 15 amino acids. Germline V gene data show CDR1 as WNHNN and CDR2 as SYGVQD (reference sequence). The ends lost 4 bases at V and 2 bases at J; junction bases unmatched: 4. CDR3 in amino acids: CASSAAGGTTDTQYF. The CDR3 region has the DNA TGCGCCAGCAGTGCGGCGGGGGGGACCACAGATACGCAGTATTTT.

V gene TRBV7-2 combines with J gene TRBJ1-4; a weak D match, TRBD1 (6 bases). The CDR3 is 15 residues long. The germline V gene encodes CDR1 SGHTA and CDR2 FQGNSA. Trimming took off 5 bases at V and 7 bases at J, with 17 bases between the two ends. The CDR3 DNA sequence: TGTGCCAGCAGCCCCCGAACAGGGCGAAGTGAAAAACTGTTTTTT. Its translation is CASSPRTGRSEKLFF.

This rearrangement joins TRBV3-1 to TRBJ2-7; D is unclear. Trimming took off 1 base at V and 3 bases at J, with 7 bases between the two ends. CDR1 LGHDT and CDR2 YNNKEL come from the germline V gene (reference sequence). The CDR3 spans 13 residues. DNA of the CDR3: TGTGCCAGCAGCCAAGTGTCGATCTACGAGCAGTACTTC. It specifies CASSQVSIYEQYF.